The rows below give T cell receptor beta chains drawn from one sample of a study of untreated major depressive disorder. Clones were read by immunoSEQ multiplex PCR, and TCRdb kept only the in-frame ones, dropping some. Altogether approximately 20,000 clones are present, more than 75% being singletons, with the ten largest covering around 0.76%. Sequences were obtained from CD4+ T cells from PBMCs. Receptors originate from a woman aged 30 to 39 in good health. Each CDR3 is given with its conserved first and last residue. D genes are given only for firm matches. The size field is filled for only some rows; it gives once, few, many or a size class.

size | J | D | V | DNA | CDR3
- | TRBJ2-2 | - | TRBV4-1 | TGCGCCAGCAGCCAAGATCGTCCCGGGGAGCTGTTTTTT | CASSQDRPGELFF
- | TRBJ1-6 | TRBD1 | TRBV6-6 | TGTGCCAGCCGTCACGAGGGGGCGGGTGCACCCCTCCACTTT | CASRHEGAGAPLHF
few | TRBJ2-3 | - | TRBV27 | TGTGCCAGCAGTAGGAGCAGATCTAGCACAGATACGCAGTATTTT | CASSRSRSSTDTQYF
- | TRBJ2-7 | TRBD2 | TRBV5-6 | TGTGCCAGCAGCTTAGCGGGACTCGGCGAGCAGTACTTC | CASSLAGLGEQYF
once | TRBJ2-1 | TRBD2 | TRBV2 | TGTGCCAGCAGAAGGACTAGCGGTATCTACAATGAGCAGTTCTTC | CASRRTSGIYNEQFF
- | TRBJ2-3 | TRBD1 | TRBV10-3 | TGTGCCATCAGTGAGAGAGGGACAGGGCCCACAGATACGCAGTATTTT | CAISERGTGPTDTQYF
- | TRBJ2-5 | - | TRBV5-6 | TGTGCCAGCAGCTTCAGAAGCCCGATTGAAGAGACCCAGTACTTC | CASSFRSPIEETQYF
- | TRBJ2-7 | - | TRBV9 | TGTGCCAGCAGCGTATCGGCAACTGTATCCTACGAGCAGTACTTC | CASSVSATVSYEQYF
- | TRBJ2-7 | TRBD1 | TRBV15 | TGTGCCACCAGCTCTCGGGAGACAGGGGCCGAGCAGTACTTC | CATSSRETGAEQYF
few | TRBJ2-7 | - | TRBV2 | TGTGCCAGCAGCGCCGGGACATCAAACTACGAGCAGTACTTC | CASSAGTSNYEQYF
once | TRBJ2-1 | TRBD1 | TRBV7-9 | TGTGCCAGCCGCCGGGGACAGGGTTCGCTTGAGCAGTTCTTC | CASRRGQGSLEQFF
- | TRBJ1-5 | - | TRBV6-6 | TGTGCCAGCAGTTACTCGGCGGGCCCCAATCAGCCCCAGCATTTT | CASSYSAGPNQPQHF
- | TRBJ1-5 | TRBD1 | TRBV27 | TGTGCCAGCAGTTGGGACAGGGGTCAGCCCCAGCATTTT | CASSWDRGQPQHF
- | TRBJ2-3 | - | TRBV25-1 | TGTGCCAGCAGTGGGCTGGGGCGGTCCACAGATACGCAGTATTTT | CASSGLGRSTDTQYF
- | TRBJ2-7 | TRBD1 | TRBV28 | TGTGCCAGCCGAGGGACAGGGAAGTCCCCCGAGCAGTACTTC | CASRGTGKSPEQYF
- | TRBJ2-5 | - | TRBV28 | TGTGCCAGCAGAAACCCGACGGGCCCTGTGGAGACCCAGTACTTC | CASRNPTGPVETQYF
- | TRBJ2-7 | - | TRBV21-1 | TGTGCCAGCAGCAATCTAGGGGACAACCGTTACTACGAGCAGTACTTC | CASSNLGDNRYYEQYF
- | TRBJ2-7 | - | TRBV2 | TGTGCCAGCAGTAAAACAGGGATCTCCTACGAGCAGTACTTC | CASSKTGISYEQYF
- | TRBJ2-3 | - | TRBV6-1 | TGTGCCAGCAGGAGGGGGTTCGCAGATACGCAGTATTTT | CASRRGFADTQYF
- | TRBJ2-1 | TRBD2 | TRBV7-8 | TGTGCCAGCAGCTCCAGACTAGCGGGAGTAAGAAATGAGCAGTTCTTC | CASSSRLAGVRNEQFF